Sequencing of this T cell receptor beta chain was carried out in a study of blood T cell repertoires in COVID-19. Germline V gene sequence: CDR1 MGHRA, CDR2 YSYEKL. CDR3 length: 17 residues. V was pared by 2 bases and J by 7 bases, with 8 bases of the junction left unmatched. Assay used: immunoSEQ multiplex PCR; TCRdb lists only in-frame clones, some missing. This table holds roughly 250,000 clones, approximately 90% found once. Source material: PBMCs or T cells enriched from blood (not recorded which). The sequence came from a woman in her late teens or twenties who had recovered from COVID-19. The J gene is TRBJ2-1, the V gene TRBV4-1; 13 bases map to TRBD2. CDR3 nucleotide sequence: TGCGCCAGCAGCCAACCTTTACTAGCGGGAGGGAAGAATGAGCAGTTCTTC. The encoded protein is CASSQPLLAGGKNEQFF.